Listed below are T cell receptor beta chains from one sample, sequenced in a study of blood T cell repertoires in COVID-19. Profiled with immunoSEQ multiplex PCR; TCRdb holds only in-frame clones, not every one. Of a few hundred thousand clones listed, roughly nine tenths were seen once; the top ten hold 8% to 9.5%. Sample: PBMCs or T cells enriched from blood (not recorded which). The receptors derive from a woman aged 55-75 years who had recovered from COVID-19. CDR3s include the opening cysteine and the closing phenylalanine or tryptophan. The D gene is left open where the match is weak.

D: .; J: TRBJ2-4; V: TRBV7-2; CDR3: CASSLARGGAKNIQYF
D: TRBD1; J: TRBJ1-2; V: TRBV27; CDR3: CASSPYRGGYTF
D: TRBD1; J: TRBJ2-7; V: TRBV4-1; CDR3: CASSQKGQGTYEQYF
D: TRBD1; J: TRBJ2-3; V: TRBV20-1; CDR3: CSASRDRPGTDTQYF
D: TRBD1; J: TRBJ1-2; V: TRBV19; CDR3: CASRRDRGWNYTF
D: TRBD1; J: TRBJ1-1; V: TRBV4-2; CDR3: CASSQGTGGINTEAFF
D: .; J: TRBJ2-1; V: TRBV12-5; CDR3: CASGVTGVKPYNEQFF
D: .; J: TRBJ1-6; V: TRBV23-1; CDR3: CASSQSVSGLRHSPLHF
D: .; J: TRBJ1-3; V: TRBV15; CDR3: CATRLGAPSGNTIYF
D: .; J: TRBJ1-1; V: TRBV27; CDR3: CASSFYANTEAFF
D: TRBD1; J: TRBJ1-6; V: TRBV27; CDR3: CASSAPTGFYNSPLHF
D: TRBD1; J: TRBJ1-1; V: TRBV27; CDR3: CASSKGQGAPTEAFF
D: .; J: TRBJ1-2; V: TRBV3-1/TRBV3-2; CDR3: CASSLRGRGGYTF
D: .; J: TRBJ1-2; V: TRBV30; CDR3: CAWSGGGYGYTF
D: TRBD1; J: TRBJ1-2; V: TRBV12-3/TRBV12-4; CDR3: CATQGANYGYTF
D: .; J: TRBJ1-6; V: TRBV5-1; CDR3: CASTAGRNSPLHF
D: .; J: TRBJ2-1; V: TRBV6-5; CDR3: CASSRRGLSNEQFF
D: TRBD1; J: TRBJ2-1; V: TRBV4-2; CDR3: CASSPTRTGILGSGEQFF
D: TRBD1; J: TRBJ1-2; V: TRBV11-2; CDR3: CASSPGQNYGYTF
D: TRBD1; J: TRBJ1-6; V: TRBV10-3; CDR3: CAIRPGTGHNSPLHF
D: TRBD1; J: TRBJ2-1; V: TRBV2; CDR3: CASSEGQGWDNEQFF
D: .; J: TRBJ2-6; V: TRBV5-1; CDR3: CASSSVRSGANVLTF
D: TRBD2; J: TRBJ2-5; V: TRBV4-1; CDR3: CATSGDQETQYF
D: TRBD2; J: TRBJ2-5; V: TRBV2; CDR3: CASSGEGTTQYF
D: .; J: TRBJ2-7; V: TRBV5-5; CDR3: CASSLLRQGSYEQYF
D: TRBD1; J: TRBJ1-5; V: TRBV30; CDR3: CAWKMFTDRSYSNQPQHF
D: TRBD2; J: TRBJ2-2; V: TRBV5-1; CDR3: CASSSGGAGELFF
D: .; J: TRBJ1-6; V: TRBV9; CDR3: CASSVQGSSYNSPLHF
D: .; J: TRBJ1-4; V: TRBV6-1; CDR3: CASSEQAGRTYYEKLFF
D: TRBD2; J: TRBJ2-3; V: TRBV11-3; CDR3: CASSLIGLALDTQYF
D: TRBD1; J: TRBJ1-1; V: TRBV18; CDR3: CASSPTGQVVATEAFF
D: .; J: TRBJ1-4; V: TRBV18; CDR3: CASSLYATNEKLFF
D: TRBD1; J: TRBJ1-4; V: TRBV6-6; CDR3: CASRSQGVSEKLFF
D: TRBD1; J: TRBJ1-2; V: TRBV7-9; CDR3: CASSLWALPTGAAIGYTF
D: .; J: TRBJ2-2; V: TRBV19; CDR3: CASSIRGMVTGELFF
D: TRBD2; J: TRBJ2-3; V: TRBV29-1; CDR3: CSLGGTGGGTDTQYF
D: TRBD1; J: TRBJ2-7; V: TRBV2; CDR3: CARRTTGDGEQYF
D: .; J: TRBJ1-3; V: TRBV10-3; CDR3: CAISESFIRQAPGNTIYF
D: TRBD1; J: TRBJ1-4; V: TRBV30; CDR3: CAWSDGQAEEKLFF
D: .; J: TRBJ2-1; V: TRBV4-1; CDR3: CASSQGFRANEQFF
D: TRBD2; J: TRBJ2-5; V: TRBV5-1; CDR3: CASSLAPGGRETQYF
D: TRBD1; J: TRBJ1-1; V: TRBV7-9; CDR3: CASSLIRDSTEAFF
D: .; J: TRBJ1-2; V: TRBV4-2; CDR3: CASSLGEGNYGYTF
D: TRBD1; J: TRBJ2-1; V: TRBV28; CDR3: CASSPQGARREQFF
D: TRBD1; J: TRBJ1-5; V: TRBV30; CDR3: CAWPGDRDLQPQHF
D: .; J: TRBJ1-1; V: TRBV4-2; CDR3: CASSQDAGSAEAFF
D: .; J: TRBJ2-1; V: TRBV12-3/TRBV12-4; CDR3: CASSKTGPNEQFF
D: .; J: TRBJ2-3; V: TRBV6-1; CDR3: CASSERRETDTQYF
D: .; J: TRBJ1-5; V: TRBV5-4; CDR3: CASSLGGGNQPQHF
D: TRBD1; J: TRBJ2-7; V: TRBV2; CDR3: CASTGQGAREQYF